This T cell receptor beta chain was observed in a study of CD8 T cells in ankylosing spondylitis. Broader study findings: Some motif variants had been reported before (in reactive arthritis synovial fluid and blood). Matched ankylosing spondylitis synovial fluid reportedly showed significant enrichment of disease-linked clones. A motif of 8 or 9 highly homologous TCR beta variants was seen as apparently characteristic of ankylosing spondylitis blood. As for the disease-linked clones, they showed a CD8+ phenotype and occurred at relatively low frequencies in peripheral blood.

Libraries of TCR beta came from quantitative 5'-RACE with molecular barcodes. MiXCR, run by TCRdb on the 5' RACE reads, gives a single entry per CDR3 protein. The sample lists approximately 550,000 distinct CDR3 sequences, roughly 13% seen once, with under 7.5% in the top ten. This clonotype was recorded many times. Its specificity is unknown. CDR3 size: 13 residues. The V segment lost 3 bases and the J segment 6 bases; nucleotides outside the gene matches: 5. From germline, CDR1 is DFQATT and CDR2 SNEGSKA (reference sequence). This sequence joins TRBV20-1 and TRBJ2-7; 10 bases are a match to TRBD2. The TCR comes from a male donor with ankylosing spondylitis. Sequencing was performed on blood, either unsorted or a sorted T cell fraction (not recorded which). Written as DNA, the CDR3 is TGCAGTGCTAGCCTAGCGGGAGACGGCGAGCAGTACTTC. This encodes CSASLAGDGEQYF.